The clone carrying this TCR beta chain appeared once. Its antigen is undetermined. This entry comes from a study of beta chain features in type 1 diabetes. V was shortened by 5 bases and J by 2 bases, with 10 bases between the two germline ends. The length of the CDR3 is 13 residues. The germline V gene has CDR1 MNHEY and CDR2 SVGAGI. The authors reverse transcribed all of the isolated RNA, so sequencing captured expressed TCRB transcripts. TCRdb keeps only in-frame clones here, not all; method: immunoSEQ multiplex PCR. This sample yields 300,000 to 450,000 clones, of which about 20% are seen a single time; approximately 0.041% belongs to the top ten. Donors contributed one heparinised blood draw apiece, averaging about 120 mL. Study findings and constraints: Resolution of whether HLA type affects TCRB rearrangement was not achieved here. Among patients, naive, central memory and Treg TCRB repertoires appeared more similar than among healthy donors.

V and J are TRBV6-5 and TRBJ2-7, with D unresolved. Sample: naive CD4+ T cells from blood. The sequence was collected from a woman aged 18-29 years in good health. The chain's CDR3 is CASSRNGPYEQYF. CDR3 DNA: TGTGCCAGCAGTCGCAATGGGCCCTACGAGCAGTACTTC.